The entry below describes one T cell receptor (beta chain). This clonotype is considered medium-sized (0.01 to 0.1%). Base-call qualities are not available, and no considerably larger clone is one nucleotide away. After labeling with CellTrace CFSE, PBMCs were cultured for about six days in RPMI containing about 8% human serum along with peptide pools, each at 1 ug/mL. On a BD FACSAria, proliferating CD4 T cells were sorted without fixation as live CD56-CD19-CD16-CD3+CD4+ CFSE-low cells. Enrolled adults were healthy and were found to be seronegative for ZIKV, JEV, YFV, DENV and WNV by microneutralization screening. The samples were drawn from a phase 1 trial of an alum-adjuvanted Zika purified-inactivated virus (ZPIV) vaccine that was randomized, double-blinded and placebo-controlled. Peripheral blood mononuclear cells were isolated by standard procedure and were kept frozen in liquid nitrogen until use.

This specimen comes from a study of Japanese encephalitis immunity and Zika vaccine responses listed by TCRdb under 2021. Context from the whole study: The included participants were given three 5.0 ug doses of alum-adjuvanted ZPIV at weeks 0, 4 and 28. Two to three months ahead of the first ZPIV dose, approximately 13 participants were given JEV vaccine (IXIARO) as a two-dose regimen with the doses 28 days apart. Before ZPIV, twelve participants got a single dose of YFV vaccine (YF-VAX), while ten or so participants were flavivirus-naive. TCR repertoires from a few flavivirus-naive individuals were also analyzed at weeks 2, 6 and 52 after the start of ZPIV vaccination. For TCR sequencing, six representative participants were chosen from each pre-vaccination group, with samples at week 0 (after pre-vaccination, before ZPIV) and week 52. The stimulations used peptide pools from ZIKV structural proteins divided into flavivirus-conserved and non-conserved sets, or JEV or YFV peptides that matched the pre-vaccination. The study examined whether earlier vaccination against Japanese encephalitis virus (JEV) or yellow fever virus (YFV) influenced CD4 T cell responses to the Zika vaccine. The ZIKV peptides, 15-mers that overlapped by 11 residues, were chosen for containing NetMHCpan/NetMHCII-predicted epitopes with affinity below 50 nM.

Library preparation was by 5' RACE. Before sequencing, the TCRbeta libraries were pooled in proportion to the number of cells sorted for each library. Total RNA was extracted from the sorted cells with RNAzol RT, and cDNA was synthesized using an oligo(dT) primer and a template-switching oligo. The TCRbeta V-CDR3-J region was amplified by PCR between a SMARTer oligo primer and a TCRbeta constant-region primer using Kapa HiFi. A second PCR attached Illumina adaptors and sample-specific index barcodes, followed by HighPrep bead cleanup and Bioanalyzer confirmation of a band of roughly 650 bp. Sequencing of the libraries was done on an Illumina MiSeq using 2x151 bp paired-end reads. The source study handled its data this way. An in-house Java program demultiplexed the reads, while MiXCR assigned TCRbeta annotations and counted clonotypes. To assess repertoire overlap, Morisita-Horn indices from the R package vegan were used, along with UPGMA clustering and Circos plots of recurring clonotypes. Shannon diversity and richness were normalized to the highest possible value given the input cell numbers, yielding values from 0 to 1. CDR3beta sequences were aligned with MUSCLE, distances computed with SeqinR, and multidimensional scaling plotted in R. In TCRdb, the public reads were trimmed at Q25 with fastp and aligned with MiXCR, with productive beta chains retained. Merged by CDR3 protein, the rows form single entries marked with the most common genes and DNA. None of the V and J calls come from the authors' own analysis; TCRdb made them. This sample holds several hundred distinct CDR3 sequences; 5.5% to 7% were observed only once. The ten largest account for roughly a fifth of the sample.

CDR1 and CDR2 are read off the germline V gene as MDHEN and SYDVKM. The cysteine opens and the phenylalanine closes a CDR3 of 13 amino acids. The retained sequence is limited to the CDR3, 39 bases, with the frame set at the first base. The trim is 2 bases for V and 4 bases for J, with a gap of 7 bases between the germline ends. Here is what the overall study found, with its caveats: The samples grouped by participant and showed no similarity across individuals, which suggests that no public TCRs were detected. Repertoire similarity across time-points and stimulations was higher in JEV-pre-vaccinated donors than in YFV-pre-vaccinated donors, indicating more clonotypes shared between ZIKV and JEV stimulation. After ZPIV, repertoire richness of CD4 T cells responding to conserved ZIKV epitopes significantly decreased in JEV-pre-vaccinated donors. Because there were not enough samples, the peptide pools could not be deconvoluted, which meant the specific peptides behind the cross-reactive responses went unidentified. Rather than the whole vaccinated cohort, the analysis covered just a subset of trial participants, namely those who received three doses and had adequate samples. CD8 T cell responses of very low magnitude were detected against ZIKV peptide pools and were observed in only a few individuals.

The material was antigen-activated CD4+ T cells from blood, cultured, obtained during a Zika inactivated vaccine study. This TCR was recovered from an adult woman who received an inactivated Zika virus vaccine. Recombination linked TRBV28 to TRBJ2-3; the D gene is not confidently resolved. The CDR3: CASSLRVADTQYF. The DNA sequence reads TGTGCCAGCAGTTTAAGGGTCGCAGATACGCAGTATTTT. With the portions outside the CDR3 filled from the reference TRBV28 and TRBJ2-3 genes, the complete variable region becomes DVKVTQSSRYLVKRTGEKVFLECVQDMDHENMFWYRQDPGLGLRLIYFSYDVKMKEKGDIPEGYSVSREKKERFSLILESASTNQTSMYLCASSLRVADTQYFGPGTRLTVL.